A selection of T cell receptor beta chains follows, all from one sample in a study of shared clonotypes between healthy human individuals. Method: immunoSEQ multiplex PCR; TCRdb's copy keeps in-frame clones and lacks some. The table lists some 500,000 clones, roughly 95% of them singletons. Source material: naive CD4+ T cells sorted from blood. The receptors originated from a woman aged 25 to 39 in good health. The CDR3 runs from the conserved cysteine through the conserved F or W. The D gene is left open where the match is weak. The size entry is marked missing in some rows and otherwise reads once, few, many or a size class.

abundance	d_gene	j_gene	v_gene	CDR3aa	CDR3nt
-	-	TRBJ2-7	TRBV27	CASTTLGGAFEQYF	TGTGCCAGCACAACGCTTGGGGGGGCTTTCGAGCAGTACTTC
-	-	TRBJ1-5	TRBV11-3	CASSLDRIQENQPQHF	TGTGCCAGCAGCTTAGATCGGATACAGGAAAATCAGCCCCAGCATTTT
-	-	TRBJ2-3	TRBV2	CASTEWGVKYSTDTQYF	TGTGCCAGCACCGAATGGGGTGTGAAGTATAGCACAGATACGCAGTATTTT
-	-	TRBJ2-1	TRBV27	CASSLSPNSYNEQFF	TGTGCCAGCAGTTTATCACCGAACTCCTACAATGAGCAGTTCTTC
once	TRBD1	TRBJ2-6	TRBV27	CASKPGGRPGANVLTF	TGTGCCAGCAAGCCAGGGGGCCGGCCAGGGGCCAACGTCCTGACTTTC
-	TRBD1	TRBJ1-4	TRBV19	CASSAGQGGEKLFF	TGTGCCAGTAGTGCTGGACAGGGAGGTGAAAAACTGTTTTTT
once	-	TRBJ1-1	TRBV9	CASSVEENTAAFF	TGTGCCAGCAGCGTAGAAGAGAACACTGCAGCTTTCTTT
-	TRBD1	TRBJ1-1	TRBV6-5	CASNEDRRSREAFF	TGTGCCAGCAACGAGGACAGGAGGTCACGGGAAGCTTTCTTT
-	-	TRBJ2-7	TRBV2	CASSEGRLTYEQYF	TGTGCCAGCAGTGAAGGCCGCCTCACCTACGAGCAGTACTTC
-	TRBD2	TRBJ2-1	TRBV6-5	CASSYQSSGNYNEQFF	TGTGCCAGCAGTTACCAATCTAGCGGGAACTACAATGAGCAGTTCTTC
-	TRBD2	TRBJ2-7	TRBV10-1	CASSLSGRTYEQYF	TGCGCCAGCAGTTTAAGCGGGAGGACCTACGAGCAGTACTTC
-	-	TRBJ1-2	TRBV19	CASSRGWGDYGYTF	TGTGCCAGTAGTCGAGGGTGGGGAGACTATGGCTACACCTTC
-	TRBD2	TRBJ2-2	TRBV4-1	CASSQDSGFVGGRNTGELFF	TGCGCCAGCAGCCAAGATTCGGGTTTTGTTGGCGGGAGGAACACCGGGGAGCTGTTTTTT
-	TRBD2	TRBJ2-1	TRBV30	CAWSPRGASGANEQFF	TGTGCCTGGAGTCCACGCGGGGCTAGCGGAGCCAATGAGCAGTTCTTC
-	-	TRBJ1-5	TRBV19	CASSLGNQPQHF	TGTGCCAGTAGTCTGGGCAATCAGCCCCAGCATTTT
-	-	TRBJ2-2	TRBV7-2	CASSAKYQKNSNTGELFF	TGTGCCAGCAGCGCCAAATACCAAAAAAATTCGAACACCGGGGAGCTGTTTTTT